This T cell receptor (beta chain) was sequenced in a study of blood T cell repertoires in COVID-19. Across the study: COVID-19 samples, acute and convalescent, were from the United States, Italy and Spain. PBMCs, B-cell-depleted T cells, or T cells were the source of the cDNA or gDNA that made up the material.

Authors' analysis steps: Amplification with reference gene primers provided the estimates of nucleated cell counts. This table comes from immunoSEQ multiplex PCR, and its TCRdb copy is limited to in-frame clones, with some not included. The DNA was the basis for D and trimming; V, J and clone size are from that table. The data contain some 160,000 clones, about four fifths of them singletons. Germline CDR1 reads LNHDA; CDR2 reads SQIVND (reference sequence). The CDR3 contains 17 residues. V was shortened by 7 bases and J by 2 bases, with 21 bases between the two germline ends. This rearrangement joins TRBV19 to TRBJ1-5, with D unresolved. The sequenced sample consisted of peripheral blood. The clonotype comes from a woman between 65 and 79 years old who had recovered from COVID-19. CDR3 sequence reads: CASTRTEGREGNQPQHF. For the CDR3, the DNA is TGTGCCAGTACGAGGACGGAGGGTCGCGAGGGCAATCAGCCCCAGCATTTT.